In its sample, the clone carrying this TCR beta chain was seen once. The trim removed 2 bases at V and 2 bases at J, leaving 8 bases unmatched. Germline lookup yields CDR1 MNHEY and CDR2 SMNVEV (reference sequence). The CDR3 covers 16 residues. Under the authors' procedure: By means of reference gene primer amplification, nucleated cell counts were estimated. Libraries were prepared by immunoSEQ multiplex PCR; TCRdb keeps only in-frame clonotypes and omits some of them. The DNA gave D and trimming, while V, J and clone size come from that table. The sample gives 150,000 to 200,000 clones, 60% to 85% of which show up once; roughly 3.1% is in the top ten. This sample was included in a study of blood T cell repertoires in COVID-19. Study summary: From the United States, Italy and Spain came samples of acute and convalescent COVID-19. PBMCs, B-cell-depleted T cells, or T cells provided the cDNA or gDNA that made up the material.

J is TRBJ1-2 and V is TRBV27, with 7 bases fitting TRBD1. The source is a man aged 65 to 79 with acute or convalescent COVID-19. Sequenced material: peripheral blood. The CDR3 region is CASSLLGTAANYGYTF. The CDR3 bases are TGTGCCAGCAGTTTACTGGGGACAGCAGCGAACTATGGCTACACCTTC.